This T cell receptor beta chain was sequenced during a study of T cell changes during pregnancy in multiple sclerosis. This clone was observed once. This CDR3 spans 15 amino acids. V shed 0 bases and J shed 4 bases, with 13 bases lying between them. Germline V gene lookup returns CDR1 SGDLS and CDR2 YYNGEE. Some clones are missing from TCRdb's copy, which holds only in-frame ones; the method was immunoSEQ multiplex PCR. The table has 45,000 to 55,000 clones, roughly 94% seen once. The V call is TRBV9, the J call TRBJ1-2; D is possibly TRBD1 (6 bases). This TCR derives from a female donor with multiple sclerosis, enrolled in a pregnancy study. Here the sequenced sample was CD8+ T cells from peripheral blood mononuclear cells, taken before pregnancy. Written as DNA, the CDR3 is TGTGCCAGCAGCGTAGGGTCAGGGGCGGCCTATGGCTACACCTTC. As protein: CASSVGSGAAYGYTF.